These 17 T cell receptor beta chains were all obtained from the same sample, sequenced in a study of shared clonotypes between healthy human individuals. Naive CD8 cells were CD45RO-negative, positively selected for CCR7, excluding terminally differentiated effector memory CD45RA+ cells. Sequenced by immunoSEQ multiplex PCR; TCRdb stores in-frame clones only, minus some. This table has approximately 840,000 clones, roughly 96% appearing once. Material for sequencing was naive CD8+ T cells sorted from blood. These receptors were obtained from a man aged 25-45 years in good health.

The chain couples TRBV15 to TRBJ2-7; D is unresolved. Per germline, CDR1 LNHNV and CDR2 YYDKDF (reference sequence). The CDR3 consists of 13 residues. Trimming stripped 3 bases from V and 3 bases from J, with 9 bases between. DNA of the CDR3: TGTGCCACCAGCAGTAACACGGTCTACGAGCAGTACTTC. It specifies CATSSNTVYEQYF.

CDR3 in DNA: TGTGCCAGCAGTGTAGCGGGAACCTACGAGCAGTACTTC. Translated: CASSVAGTYEQYF. The chain is built from TRBV2 and TRBJ2-7; 8 bases match TRBD2. CDR1 SNHLY and CDR2 FYNNEI come from the germline V gene. The CDR3 consists of 13 residues. V was pared by 4 bases and J by 2 bases, with 1 base of the junction left unmatched.

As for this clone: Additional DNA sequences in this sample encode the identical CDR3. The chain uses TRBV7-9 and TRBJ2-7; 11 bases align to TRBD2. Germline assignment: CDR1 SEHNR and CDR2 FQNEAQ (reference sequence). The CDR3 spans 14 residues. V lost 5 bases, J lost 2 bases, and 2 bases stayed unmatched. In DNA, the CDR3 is TGTGCCAGCAGCCCGACTAGCGGGACCTACGAGCAGTACTTC. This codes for CASSPTSGTYEQYF.

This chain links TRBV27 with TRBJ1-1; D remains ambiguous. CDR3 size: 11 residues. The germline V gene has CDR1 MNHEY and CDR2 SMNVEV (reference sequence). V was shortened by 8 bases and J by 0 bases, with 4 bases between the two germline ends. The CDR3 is CASWLNTEAFF. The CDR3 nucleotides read TGTGCCAGCTGGCTGAACACTGAAGCTTTCTTT.

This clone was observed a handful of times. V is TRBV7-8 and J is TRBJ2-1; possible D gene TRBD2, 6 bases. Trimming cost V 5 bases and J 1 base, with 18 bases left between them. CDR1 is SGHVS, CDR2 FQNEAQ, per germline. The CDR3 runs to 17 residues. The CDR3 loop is CASSTRLESGSYNEQFF. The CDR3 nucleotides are TGTGCCAGCAGCACCCGACTTGAGAGCGGGTCCTACAATGAGCAGTTCTTC.

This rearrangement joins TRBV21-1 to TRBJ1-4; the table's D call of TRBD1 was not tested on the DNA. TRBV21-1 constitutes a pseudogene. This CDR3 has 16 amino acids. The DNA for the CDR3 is TGTGCCAGTCGGAGGGGGACAGGGAGAGAATGGGAAAAACTGTTTTTT. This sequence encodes CASRRGTGREWEKLFF.

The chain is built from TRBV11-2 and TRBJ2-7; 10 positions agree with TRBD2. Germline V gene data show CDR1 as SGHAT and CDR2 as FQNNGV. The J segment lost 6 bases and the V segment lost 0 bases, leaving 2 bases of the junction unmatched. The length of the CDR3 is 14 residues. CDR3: CASSLELAGTEQYF. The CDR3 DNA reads TGTGCCAGCAGCTTAGAACTAGCGGGAACCGAGCAGTACTTC.

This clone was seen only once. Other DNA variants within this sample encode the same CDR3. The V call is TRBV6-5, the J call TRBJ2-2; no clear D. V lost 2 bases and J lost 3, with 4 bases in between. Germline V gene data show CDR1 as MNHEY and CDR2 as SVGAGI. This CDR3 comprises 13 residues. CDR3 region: CASSYGYTGELFF. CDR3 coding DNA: TGTGCCAGCAGTTACGGGTACACCGGGGAGCTGTTTTTT.

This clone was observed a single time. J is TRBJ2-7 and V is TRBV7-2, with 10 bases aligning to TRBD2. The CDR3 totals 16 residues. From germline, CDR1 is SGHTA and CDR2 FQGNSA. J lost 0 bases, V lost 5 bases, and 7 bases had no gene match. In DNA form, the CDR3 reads TGTGCCAGCAGCCGAAGTAGCGGGAGGAGCTCCTACGAGCAGTACTTC. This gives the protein CASSRSSGRSSYEQYF.

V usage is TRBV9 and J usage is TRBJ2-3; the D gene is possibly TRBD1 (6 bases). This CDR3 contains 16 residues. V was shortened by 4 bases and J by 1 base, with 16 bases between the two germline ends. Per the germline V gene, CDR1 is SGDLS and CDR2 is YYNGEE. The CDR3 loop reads CASSPFRDIRTDTQYF. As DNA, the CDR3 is TGTGCCAGCAGCCCATTCCGGGACATCCGCACAGATACGCAGTATTTT.

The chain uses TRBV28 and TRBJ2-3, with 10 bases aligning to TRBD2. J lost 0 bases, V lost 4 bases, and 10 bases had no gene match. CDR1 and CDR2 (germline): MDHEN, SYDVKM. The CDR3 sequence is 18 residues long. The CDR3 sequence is CASSYPRLTSGSTDTQYF. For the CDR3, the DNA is TGTGCCAGCAGTTATCCGCGCCTGACTAGCGGGAGCACAGATACGCAGTATTTT.

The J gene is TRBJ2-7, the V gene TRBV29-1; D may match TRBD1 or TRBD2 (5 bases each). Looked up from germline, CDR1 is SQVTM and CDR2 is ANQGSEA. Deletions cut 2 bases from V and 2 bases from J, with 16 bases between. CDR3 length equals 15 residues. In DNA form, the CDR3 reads TGCAGCGTTGAATTAATGGGGGACGAGACCTACGAGCAGTACTTC. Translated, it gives CSVELMGDETYEQYF.

CDR3 sequence: CASSPHRDSSYEQYF. CDR3 DNA sequence: TGCGCCAGCAGCCCACACCGGGACAGCTCCTACGAGCAGTACTTC. The chain carries TRBV4-3 and TRBJ2-7; 7 bases are a match to TRBD1. The J segment lost 0 bases and the V segment lost 4 bases, leaving 6 bases of the junction unmatched. CDR1 and CDR2 (germline): LGHNA, YSLEER. CDR3 size: 15 residues.

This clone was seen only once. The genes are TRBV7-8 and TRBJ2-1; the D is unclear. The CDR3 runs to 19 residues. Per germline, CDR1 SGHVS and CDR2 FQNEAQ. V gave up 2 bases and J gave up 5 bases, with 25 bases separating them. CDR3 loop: CASSLTAIRKTDTNNEQFF. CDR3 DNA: TGTGCCAGCAGCTTAACCGCCATCCGAAAAACCGATACCAACAATGAGCAGTTCTTC.

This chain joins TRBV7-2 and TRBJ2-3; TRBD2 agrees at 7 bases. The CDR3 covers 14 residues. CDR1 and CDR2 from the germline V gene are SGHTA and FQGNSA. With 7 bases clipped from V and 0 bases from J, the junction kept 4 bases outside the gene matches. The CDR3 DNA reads TGTGCCAGCACAGCGGGATCTAGCACAGATACGCAGTATTTT. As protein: CASTAGSSTDTQYF.

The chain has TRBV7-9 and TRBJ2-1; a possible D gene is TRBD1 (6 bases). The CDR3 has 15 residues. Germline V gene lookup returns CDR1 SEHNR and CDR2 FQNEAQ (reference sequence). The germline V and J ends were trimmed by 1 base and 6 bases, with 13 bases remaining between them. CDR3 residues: CASSLDRVTGNEQFF. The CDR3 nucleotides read TGTGCCAGCAGCTTAGACAGGGTCACGGGCAATGAGCAGTTCTTC.

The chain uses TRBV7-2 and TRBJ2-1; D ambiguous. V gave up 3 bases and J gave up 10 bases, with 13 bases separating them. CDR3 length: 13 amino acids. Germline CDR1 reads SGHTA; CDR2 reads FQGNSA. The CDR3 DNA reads TGTGCCAGCAGCTTCCCCACCATGGGAGAGCAGTTCTTC. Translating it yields CASSFPTMGEQFF.